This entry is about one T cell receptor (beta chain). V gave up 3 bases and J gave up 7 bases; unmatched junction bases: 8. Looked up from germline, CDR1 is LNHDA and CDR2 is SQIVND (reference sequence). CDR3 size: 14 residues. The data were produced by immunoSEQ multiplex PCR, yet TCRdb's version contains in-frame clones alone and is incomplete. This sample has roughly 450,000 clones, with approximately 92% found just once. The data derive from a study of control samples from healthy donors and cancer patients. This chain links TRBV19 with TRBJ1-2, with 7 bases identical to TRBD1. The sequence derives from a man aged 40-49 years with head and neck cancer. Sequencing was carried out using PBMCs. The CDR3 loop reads CASSIAQGVRGYTF. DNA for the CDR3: TGTGCCAGTAGTATCGCCCAGGGGGTACGTGGCTACACCTTC.